This T cell receptor beta chain was recovered during a study of cytomegalovirus exposure and HLA in healthy donors. PCR used 60 Vbeta primers and 13 Jbeta primers. Assay: immunoSEQ multiplex PCR; the TCRdb copy retains only in-frame clones and omits some. Here the sample spans some 150,000 clones, around 80% being singletons. Trimming left V 2 bases short and J 4 bases short, with 9 bases between. The CDR3 is made up of 13 amino acids. The germline gives CDR1 SGHAT, CDR2 FQNNGV. This chain connects TRBV11-2 to TRBJ2-7; no definite D call. The receptor was derived from a woman in her thirties or forties in good health and CMV-seronegative. The sequencing sample was made of PBMCs. The CDR3 loop is CASSLNFLYEQYF. The DNA of the CDR3 is TGTGCCAGCAGCTTAAACTTCCTTTACGAGCAGTACTTC.